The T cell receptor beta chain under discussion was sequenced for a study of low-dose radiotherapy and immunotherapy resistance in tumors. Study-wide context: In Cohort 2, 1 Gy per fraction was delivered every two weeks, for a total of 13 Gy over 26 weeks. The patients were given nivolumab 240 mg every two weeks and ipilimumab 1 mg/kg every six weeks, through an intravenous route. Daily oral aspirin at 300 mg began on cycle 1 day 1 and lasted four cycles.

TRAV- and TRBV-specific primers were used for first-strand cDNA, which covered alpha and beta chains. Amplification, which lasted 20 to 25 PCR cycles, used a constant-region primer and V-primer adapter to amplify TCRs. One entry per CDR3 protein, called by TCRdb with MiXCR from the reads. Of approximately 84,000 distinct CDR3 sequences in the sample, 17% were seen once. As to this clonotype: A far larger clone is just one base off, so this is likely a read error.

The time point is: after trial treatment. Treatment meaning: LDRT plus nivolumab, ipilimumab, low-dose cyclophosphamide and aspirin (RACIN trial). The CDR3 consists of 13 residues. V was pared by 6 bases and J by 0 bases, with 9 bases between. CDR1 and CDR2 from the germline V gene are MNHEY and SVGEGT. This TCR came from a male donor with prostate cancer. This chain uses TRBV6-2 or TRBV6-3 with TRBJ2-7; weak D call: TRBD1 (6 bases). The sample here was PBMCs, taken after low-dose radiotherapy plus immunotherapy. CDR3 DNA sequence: TGTGCCAGCAGCGAACAGGGCTCCTACGAGCAGTACTTC. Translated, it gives CASSEQGSYEQYF.